The clone carrying this TCR beta chain was observed many times. The target antigen is unknown. V was trimmed by 0 bases and J by 1 base, leaving 9 bases between them. The CDR3 has 14 amino acids. Germline V gene sequence: CDR1 DFQATT, CDR2 SNEGSKA (reference sequence). The sample belongs to a study of CD8 T cells in ankylosing spondylitis. Study findings and constraints: Apparently characteristic of ankylosing spondylitis blood was a TCR beta motif (under ten highly homologous variants). Within matched ankylosing spondylitis synovial fluid, disease-linked clones were reportedly significantly enriched.

Quantitative molecular-barcoded 5'-RACE generated the TCR beta libraries. One entry per CDR3 protein, called by TCRdb with MiXCR from the 5' RACE reads. This table holds about 440,000 distinct CDR3 sequences, over 15% found once. The sample was blood, either unsorted or a sorted T cell fraction (not recorded which). This clonotype originated in a male donor with ankylosing spondylitis. The gene calls are TRBV20-1 and TRBJ1-1; no definite D call. DNA of the CDR3: TGCAGTGCTAGAGATAGGGTTTCGAACACTGAAGCTTTCTTT. This translates into CSARDRVSNTEAFF.